This T cell receptor beta chain was captured in a study of cytomegalovirus exposure and HLA in healthy donors. Primers for the PCR totalled 60 Vbeta and 13 Jbeta. Profiling relied on immunoSEQ multiplex PCR, and the TCRdb table lists in-frame clones only, not all of them. The repertoire holds 55,000 to 80,000 clones, with roughly 80% as singletons. Whole-study results and caveats: Rare TCR sequences dominated, though some public TCRs recurred in many donors.

The V segment lost 5 bases and the J segment 6 bases; nucleotides outside the gene matches: 7. This CDR3 comprises 15 residues. Germline CDR1 and CDR2: SEHNR and FQNEAQ (reference sequence). About this clone: Its antigen is not identified.

The TCR was taken from a man aged 55 to 70 in good health and CMV-seropositive. This chain uses TRBV7-9 with TRBJ2-1; 10 bases fit TRBD2. Sequencing was done on a sample of PBMCs. CDR3: CASSTSGRAGNEQFF. The CDR3 nucleotides are TGTGCCAGCAGCACGAGCGGGAGGGCTGGCAATGAGCAGTTCTTC.